This note documents a single T cell receptor (beta chain) sequence. As yet, its antigen is unknown. These data belong to a study of CD8 T cell repertoires and HIV-1 epitope variants. Study-level points and caveats: Roughly nine antigen-specific TCR beta clonotypes were found; more than five seemed cross-reactive to variants.

CDR1 is LGHNA and CDR2 is YNFKEQ in the germline V gene. The CDR3 totals 13 residues. Trimming stripped 1 base from V and 12 bases from J, with 12 bases between. Sequencing used immunoSEQ multiplex PCR; TCRdb keeps in-frame clones, though not all of them. The sample gives roughly 6,000 clones, around two thirds of which show up once; 45% is in the top ten. The receptor comes from a male donor with HIV. J is TRBJ1-4 and V is TRBV4-2; D might be TRBD1 (5 bases). Sequenced material: cultured CD8+ T cells derived from PBMCs. Here the CDR3 DNA reads TGTGCCAGCAGCCAAGGATCACAGGAGGAACTGTTTTTT. Residues: CASSQGSQEELFF.